A single sample gave rise to the 25 T cell receptor beta chains below, sequenced in a study of T cell responses to AZD1222 COVID-19 vaccine. Sequenced by immunoSEQ multiplex PCR; TCRdb stores in-frame clones only, minus some. The table lists over 150,000 clones, around nine tenths of them singletons. Sequenced material: peripheral blood, taken on day 0 of AZD1222 vaccination. The origin of the receptors is an adult in good health.

The chain employs TRBV29-1 and TRBJ2-3; D not resolved. This CDR3 comprises 15 residues. Germline assignment: CDR1 SQVTM and CDR2 ANQGSEA. V gave up 6 bases and J gave up 5 bases, with 21 bases separating them. The CDR3: CSVVPLDGLGDTQYF. The CDR3 region has the DNA TGCAGCGTAGTACCCCTCGACGGATTGGGAGATACGCAGTATTTT.

The V gene is TRBV28, the J gene TRBJ1-5; D unclear. Trimming stripped 5 bases from V and 0 bases from J, with 8 bases between. The CDR3 spans 14 residues. The germline CDR1 and CDR2 sequences are MDHEN and SYDVKM. CDR3: CASSPQNSNQPQHF. CDR3 sequence (DNA): TGTGCCAGCAGTCCCCAGAATAGCAATCAGCCCCAGCATTTT.

J is TRBJ1-1 and V is TRBV5-8; D is unclear. The length of the CDR3 is 16 residues. Per the germline V gene, CDR1 is SGHTS and CDR2 is YDEGEE. Trimming shortened V by 4 bases and J by 0 bases, and 16 bases separated the two germline ends. The CDR3 DNA reads TGTGCCAGCAGCCCACTATCAACCACCATGAACACTGAAGCTTTCTTT. Translation: CASSPLSTTMNTEAFF.

This chain joins TRBV14 and TRBJ1-5; 8 bases fit TRBD1. V lost 0 bases, J lost 0 bases, and 13 bases stayed unmatched. Germline CDR1 SGHDN, CDR2 FVKESK. The CDR3 is 20 residues long. Here the CDR3 DNA reads TGTGCCAGCAGCCAAGACGGGACAGGTGTAAGACGCCATAGCAATCAGCCCCAGCATTTT. Residues: CASSQDGTGVRRHSNQPQHF.

The rearrangement links TRBV19 to TRBJ2-3, with D maybe TRBD1 (5 bases). Germline CDR1 LNHDA, CDR2 SQIVND (reference sequence). This CDR3 has 14 amino acids. The V end was cut by 1 base, the J end by 1 base, with 6 bases between. CDR3 loop: CASSIVGRTDTQYF. The CDR3 nucleotides are TGTGCCAGTAGTATAGTGGGGCGCACAGATACGCAGTATTTT.

The chain employs TRBV19 and TRBJ2-3; D is unclear. The ends were cut back, 6 bases at V and 1 base at J, with 14 bases in the middle. The germline gives CDR1 LNHDA, CDR2 SQIVND (reference sequence). CDR3 length: 15 residues. The CDR3 sequence: CASRPRRARTDTQYF. DNA for the CDR3: TGTGCCAGTAGACCCAGGAGAGCGCGCACAGATACGCAGTATTTT.

Only a few counts were recorded for this clone. The rearrangement joins TRBV7-8 to TRBJ2-3, with D perhaps TRBD2 (6 bases). Germline lookup yields CDR1 SGHVS and CDR2 FQNEAQ. Trimming pared 3 bases from V and 3 bases from J, leaving 7 bases between. This CDR3 contains 13 residues. CDR3 sequence: CASSFGGTDTQYF. The CDR3 bases are TGTGCCAGCAGCTTCGGGGGAACAGATACGCAGTATTTT.

V gene TRBV10-3 combines with J gene TRBJ2-1; no definite D call. CDR3 length: 12 residues. Germline V gene data show CDR1 as ENHRY and CDR2 as SYGVKD. Trimming took 7 bases from V and 6 from J, leaving 10 bases between them. CDR3 in DNA: TGTGCCATCACAGGCTCAGGCAATGAGCAGTTCTTC. It codes for CAITGSGNEQFF.

This chain links TRBV27 with TRBJ2-1; unclear D gene. Germline assignment: CDR1 MNHEY and CDR2 SMNVEV (reference sequence). CDR3 size: 13 residues. V dropped 6 bases and J dropped 6 bases, with 12 bases sitting between them. CDR3 protein: CASSLFVRNEQFF. The CDR3 bases are TGTGCCAGCAGCCTCTTTGTACGCAATGAGCAGTTCTTC.

The V call is TRBV4-1, the J call TRBJ2-5; D gene uncertain. Germline V gene lookup returns CDR1 MGHRA and CDR2 YSYEKL. This CDR3 region has 20 residues. Deletions cut 0 bases from V and 1 base from J, with 24 bases between. Here the CDR3 DNA reads TGCGCCAGCAGCCAAGAAAAAGGTACTGCGAACCGGGCCCCCCAAGAGACCCAGTACTTC. Translated, it gives CASSQEKGTANRAPQETQYF.

The chain uses TRBV18 and TRBJ1-1; 9 bases line up with TRBD1. The CDR3 runs to 14 residues. The V segment lost 3 bases and the J segment 6 bases; nucleotides outside the gene matches: 5. Germline CDR1 and CDR2: KGHSH and LQKENI. CDR3 DNA: TGTGCCAGCTCACCGACAGGGGGAATCGCTGAAGCTTTCTTT. Its protein is CASSPTGGIAEAFF.

This clone was counted a single time. The chain carries TRBV19 and TRBJ1-2; 8 bases align to TRBD1. The ends lost 3 bases at V and 2 bases at J; junction bases unmatched: 5. The CDR3 runs to 15 residues. Germline-derived CDR1 and CDR2 are LNHDA and SQIVND (reference sequence). CDR3 protein: CASSIVGQGNYGYTF. In nucleotides, the CDR3 is TGTGCCAGTAGTATCGTAGGACAGGGAAACTATGGCTACACCTTC. Full variable domain (outside the CDR3, taken from reference TRBV19 and TRBJ1-2): DGGITQSPKYLFRKEGQNVTLSCEQNLNHDAMYWYRQDPGQGLRLIYYSQIVNDFQKGDIAEGYSVSREKKESFPLTVTSAQKNPTAFYLCASSIVGQGNYGYTFGSGTRLTVV.

The J gene is TRBJ1-2, the V gene TRBV30; D perhaps matches TRBD1 (5 bases). V was trimmed by 7 bases and J by 0 bases, leaving 12 bases between them. There are 13 residues in the CDR3. Germline CDR1 GTSNPN, CDR2 SVGIG (reference sequence). For the CDR3, the DNA is TGTGCCTTACAGGTCCGAGCTAACTATGGCTACACCTTC. Translation: CALQVRANYGYTF.

The J gene is TRBJ2-5, the V gene TRBV9; D is unclear. The germline CDR1 and CDR2 sequences are SGDLS and YYNGEE. CDR3 length equals 14 residues. V lost 3 bases to trimming and J lost 5 bases, with 14 bases between them. The CDR3 reads CASSALNSGETQYF. CDR3 nucleotides: TGTGCCAGCAGCGCCCTAAATTCCGGGGAGACCCAGTACTTC.

This sequence joins TRBV5-3 and TRBJ2-5; D not certain. TRBV5-3 counts as an open reading frame of uncertain function. This CDR3 has 13 amino acids. Trimming removed 4 bases at V and 2 bases at J, with 9 bases between. Written as DNA, the CDR3 is TGTGCCAGAAGCCCGGGTTTTCAAGAGACCCAGTACTTC. Protein product: CARSPGFQETQYF.

J is TRBJ2-7 and V is TRBV5-1; no firm D call. The CDR3 runs 14 residues. V was trimmed by 0 bases and J by 4 bases, leaving 11 bases between them. Germline V CDR1 and CDR2: SGHRS, YFSETQ. The CDR3 nucleotides read TGCGCCAGCAGCTTGGTTGTGGGCCCTTACGAGCAGTACTTC. It codes for CASSLVVGPYEQYF.

CDR3 in amino acids: CASSELGLAGVSRQETQYF. The CDR3 bases are TGTGCCAGCAGTGAATTGGGGCTAGCGGGAGTTTCGAGACAAGAGACCCAGTACTTC. The J gene is TRBJ2-5, the V gene TRBV2; 10 nucleotides align to TRBD2. Trimming cost V 2 bases and J 2 bases; bases outside gene matches: 14. This CDR3 spans 19 amino acids. The germline V gene encodes CDR1 SNHLY and CDR2 FYNNEI.

V usage is TRBV27 and J usage is TRBJ2-1; a possible D gene is TRBD1 (6 bases). This CDR3 is built from 14 residues. Germline CDR1 reads MNHEY; CDR2 reads SMNVEV (reference sequence). Trimming removed 5 bases at V and 7 bases at J, with 15 bases between. The DNA for the CDR3 is TGTGCCAGCAGTAAAACAGGGTCGCGAAATGAGCAGTTCTTC. The encoded protein is CASSKTGSRNEQFF.

The rearrangement links TRBV11-2 to TRBJ1-1; TRBD1 matches 7 bases. V was clipped by 5 bases and J by 6 bases; unmatched bases: 12. The CDR3 is made up of 15 amino acids. Germline V gene data show CDR1 as SGHAT and CDR2 as FQNNGV. The CDR3 loop reads CASSVTGVRGAEAFF. CDR3 nucleotide sequence: TGTGCCAGCAGCGTAACAGGGGTTCGTGGTGCTGAAGCTTTCTTT.

This chain connects TRBV29-1 to TRBJ1-1; D is uncertain. Germline lookup yields CDR1 SQVTM and CDR2 ANQGSEA. Trimming left V 7 bases short and J 0 bases short, with 12 bases between. This CDR3 comprises 13 residues. The CDR3 DNA is TGCAGCGCCCGGAGCCGCCTGAACACTGAAGCTTTCTTT. This encodes CSARSRLNTEAFF.

The rearrangement links TRBV6-5 to TRBJ2-2, with D possibly being TRBD1 (5 bases). CDR1 is MNHEY and CDR2 is SVGAGI in the germline V gene. There are 10 residues in the CDR3. V was cut by 11 bases and J by 8 bases, with 9 bases left in between. In DNA, the CDR3 is TGTGCCCTTTGGACAGGGGAGCTGTTTTTT. The encoded protein is CALWTGELFF.

This clone was counted between two and nine times. This chain joins TRBV28 and TRBJ2-5; 7 bases match TRBD1. Germline-derived CDR1 and CDR2 are MDHEN and SYDVKM. The length of the CDR3 is 17 residues. Trimming removed 5 bases from V and 2 bases from J; junction bases left unmatched: 14. CDR3 bases: TGTGCCAGCAGTCTCCTGCGGACAGGTCCGCGTCAAGAGACCCAGTACTTC. Translated, it gives CASSLLRTGPRQETQYF.

CDR3 protein: CASSLDPTANTEAFF. For the CDR3, the DNA is TGTGCCAGCAGCTTAGATCCAACAGCGAACACTGAAGCTTTCTTT. This chain joins TRBV11-2 and TRBJ1-1; D gene uncertain. The CDR3 is made up of 15 amino acids. V was shortened by 0 bases and J by 1 base, with 9 bases between the two germline ends. Germline CDR1 is SGHAT and CDR2 is FQNNGV.

The chain links TRBV11-3 to TRBJ2-3, with D possibly matching TRBD2 (6 bases). V was clipped by 5 bases and J by 1 base, with 7 bases between them. The CDR3 consists of 13 residues. Germline V gives CDR1 SGHNT, CDR2 YENEEA. CDR3 nucleotide sequence: TGTGCCAGCAGCGAGCGGGGCACAGATACGCAGTATTTT. This gives the protein CASSERGTDTQYF.

V usage is TRBV6-2 or TRBV6-3 and J usage is TRBJ2-4, with D unresolved. This CDR3 is built from 18 residues. Germline V gene data show CDR1 as MNHEY and CDR2 as SVGEGT. The V and J ends lost 6 bases and 0 bases respectively, with 21 bases between them. CDR3 coding DNA: TGTGCCAGCAGCCCCTCCCCAACGATGGGCTTAGCCAAAAACATTCAGTACTTC. This gives the protein CASSPSPTMGLAKNIQYF.